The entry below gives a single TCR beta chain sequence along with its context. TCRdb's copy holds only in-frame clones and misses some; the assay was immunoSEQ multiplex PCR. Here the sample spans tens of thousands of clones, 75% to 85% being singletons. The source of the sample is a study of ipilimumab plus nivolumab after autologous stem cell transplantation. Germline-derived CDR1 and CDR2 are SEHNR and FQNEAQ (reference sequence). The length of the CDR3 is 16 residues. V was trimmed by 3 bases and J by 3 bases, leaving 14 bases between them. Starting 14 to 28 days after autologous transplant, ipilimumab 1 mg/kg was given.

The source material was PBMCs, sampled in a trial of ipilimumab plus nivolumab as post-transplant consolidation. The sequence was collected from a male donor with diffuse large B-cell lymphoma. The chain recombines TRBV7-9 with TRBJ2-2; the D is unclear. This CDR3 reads CASSLSASRYTGELFF. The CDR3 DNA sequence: TGTGCCAGCAGCTTGTCAGCGAGCCGGTACACCGGGGAGCTGTTTTTT.